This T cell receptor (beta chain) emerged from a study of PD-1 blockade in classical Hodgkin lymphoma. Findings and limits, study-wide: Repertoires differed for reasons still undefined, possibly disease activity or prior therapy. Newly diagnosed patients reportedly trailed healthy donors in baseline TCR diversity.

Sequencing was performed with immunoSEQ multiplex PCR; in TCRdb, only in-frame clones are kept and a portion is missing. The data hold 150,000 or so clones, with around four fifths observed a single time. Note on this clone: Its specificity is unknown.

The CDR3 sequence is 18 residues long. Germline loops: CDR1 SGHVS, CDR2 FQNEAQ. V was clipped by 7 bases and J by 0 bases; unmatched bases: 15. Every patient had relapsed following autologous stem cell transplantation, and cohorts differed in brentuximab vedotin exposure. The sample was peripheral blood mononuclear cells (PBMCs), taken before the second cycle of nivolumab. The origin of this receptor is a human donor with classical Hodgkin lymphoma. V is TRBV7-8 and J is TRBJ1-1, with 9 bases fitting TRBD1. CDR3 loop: CASKGSGDRVDVNTEAFF. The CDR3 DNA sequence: TGTGCCAGCAAAGGTAGCGGGGACAGGGTAGACGTGAACACTGAAGCTTTCTTT.